The 27 T cell receptor beta chains reported below all come from one sample, sequenced in a study of blood T cell repertoires in COVID-19. The repertoire was sequenced with immunoSEQ multiplex PCR; TCRdb's copy has only in-frame clones and lacks some. Here the sample spans 150,000 to 200,000 clones, roughly nine tenths being singletons. Source material: peripheral blood. All receptors derive from a man between 70 and 80 years old with acute or convalescent COVID-19.

The table lists this clone with many counts. V usage is TRBV28 and J usage is TRBJ2-7, with 7 bases identical to TRBD1. This CDR3 spans 13 amino acids. V was clipped by 4 bases and J by 2 bases; unmatched bases: 2. CDR1 and CDR2 (germline): MDHEN, SYDVKM. The CDR3 spells CASSSGQTYEQYF. The CDR3 DNA reads TGTGCCAGCAGTTCGGGACAGACCTACGAGCAGTACTTC.

This chain connects TRBV3-1 (or the pseudogene TRBV3-2) to TRBJ2-2; 8 nucleotides line up with TRBD1. The CDR3 covers 16 residues. V trimming: 3 bases; J trimming: 3 bases; junction bases outside the gene matches: 6. Germline assignment: CDR1 LGHDT and CDR2 YNNKEL (reference sequence). The CDR3, as DNA: TGTGCCAGCAGCCATCAGGGCAGGGGGCACACCGGGGAGCTGTTTTTT. Translated, it gives CASSHQGRGHTGELFF.

This chain links TRBV5-1 with TRBJ1-2; D is undetermined. The CDR3 sequence is 14 residues long. V shed 0 bases and J shed 8 bases, with 14 bases lying between them. Germline V gene data show CDR1 as SGHRS and CDR2 as YFSETQ. DNA of the CDR3: TGCGCCAGCAGCTTGGCCCCTGGCACAGAAGGCTACACCTTC. Translation gives CASSLAPGTEGYTF.

This clone appeared a single time. The chain combines TRBV7-9 with TRBJ2-1; perhaps TRBD1 as D (5 bases). This CDR3 is built from 15 residues. CDR1 is SEHNR, CDR2 FQNEAQ, per germline (reference sequence). Trimming removed 1 base from V and 5 bases from J, with 12 bases in between. The CDR3 nucleotides read TGTGCCAGCAGCTTAGATCACAGGACCGACAATGAGCAGTTCTTC. It yields the protein CASSLDHRTDNEQFF.

The rearrangement joins TRBV20-1 to TRBJ1-1; no clear D gene. The CDR3 totals 13 residues. Germline V CDR1 and CDR2: DFQATT, SNEGSKA (reference sequence). Trimming stripped 3 bases from V and 5 bases from J, with 13 bases between. The CDR3 loop is CSASREEGTEAFF. The CDR3 DNA reads TGCAGTGCTAGTCGGGAGGAAGGGACTGAAGCTTTCTTT.

The V gene is TRBV7-2, the J gene TRBJ2-3, with 7 bases fitting TRBD2. V was pared by 1 base and J by 6 bases, with 4 bases of the junction left unmatched. This CDR3 region has 14 residues. Germline V gene data show CDR1 as SGHTA and CDR2 as FQGNSA. The CDR3 DNA reads TGTGCCAGCAGCTTAGGGGGAGGGTCCGATACGCAGTATTTT. Translated: CASSLGGGSDTQYF.

The V and J genes are TRBV19 and TRBJ2-5; 7 bases are shared with TRBD2. V shed 11 bases and J 5 bases; nucleotides not matched to a gene: 11. Germline-derived CDR1 and CDR2 are LNHDA and SQIVND (reference sequence). The length of the CDR3 is 13 residues. CDR3 sequence: CASGGDRGETQYF. The CDR3 nucleotides are TGTGCCTCTGGGGGGGACCGAGGGGAGACCCAGTACTTC.

The sample holds a few counts of this clone. This chain connects TRBV11-3 to TRBJ2-7, with 9 positions matching TRBD1. Germline V CDR1 and CDR2: SGHNT, YENEEA. The CDR3 is 14 residues long. V shed 5 bases and J 6 bases; nucleotides not matched to a gene: 8. The CDR3 region is CASSPGTGIAEQYF. In DNA, the CDR3 is TGTGCCAGCAGCCCCGGGACAGGGATCGCCGAGCAGTACTTC.

The chain is built from TRBV6-5 and TRBJ1-2, with 7 nucleotides matching TRBD1. Germline CDR1 reads MNHEY; CDR2 reads SVGAGI. The CDR3 is 14 amino acids. The J segment lost 6 bases and the V segment lost 5 bases, leaving 9 bases of the junction unmatched. The CDR3 reads CASSRSTGTHGYTF. The CDR3 nucleotides are TGTGCCAGCAGTAGATCGACAGGGACCCATGGCTACACCTTC.

The J gene is TRBJ2-3, the V gene TRBV2, with 8 bases that match TRBD2. Trimming took 8 bases from V and 2 from J; bases not matched to a gene: 6. CDR1 and CDR2 from the germline V gene are SNHLY and FYNNEI. The CDR3 is 14 amino acids. Here the CDR3 reads CASGLAGITDTQYF. CDR3 nucleotide sequence: TGTGCCAGCGGCCTAGCGGGTATCACAGATACGCAGTATTTT. The full variable domain, completed using reference TRBV2 and TRBJ2-3, is EPEVTQTPSHQVTQMGQEVILRCVPISNHLYFYWYRQILGQKVEFLVSFYNNEISEKSEIFDDQFSVERPDGSNFTLKIRSTKLEDSAMYFCASGLAGITDTQYFGPGTRLTVL.

The table lists this clone with a count of one. V usage is TRBV11-3 and J usage is TRBJ2-1; D remains unclear. Deletions cut 4 bases from V and 5 bases from J, with 12 bases between. The CDR3 length is 14 residues. CDR1 and CDR2 (germline): SGHNT, YENEEA. The CDR3 coding sequence is TGTGCCAGCAGCTCCCGGGTAGAAGACAATGAGCAGTTCTTC. Protein product: CASSSRVEDNEQFF.

This rearrangement joins TRBV7-8 to TRBJ1-6; D is undetermined. This CDR3 region has 15 residues. The V end lost 2 bases, the J end lost 6 bases, and 11 bases lay between the germline ends. The germline gives CDR1 SGHVS, CDR2 FQNEAQ. CDR3 residues: CASSLRGNSNSPLHF. In nucleotides, the CDR3 is TGTGCCAGCAGCTTAAGAGGGAATAGTAATTCACCCCTCCACTTT.

This clone has a single count. CDR3 nucleotide sequence: TGTGCCAGCAGCTTAGGAGGGGGGGATTATTCACCCCTCCACTTT. Translating gives CASSLGGGDYSPLHF. The genes are TRBV7-2 and TRBJ1-6, with D perhaps TRBD1 (6 bases). This CDR3 is built from 15 residues. Germline V lookup: CDR1 SGHTA, CDR2 FQGNSA. Trimming took off 1 base at V and 8 bases at J, with 12 bases between the two ends.

The V gene is TRBV21-1, the J gene TRBJ1-1; the table's D call, TRBD1, has no DNA check behind it. TRBV21-1 corresponds to a pseudogene. This CDR3 spans 14 amino acids. In DNA, the CDR3 is TGTGCCAGCATCGCAGACAGGGGTGTCTCTGAAGCTTTCTTT. Its translation: CASIADRGVSEAFF.

The chain uses TRBV5-1 and TRBJ2-5, with 8 bases lining up with TRBD2. The germline V gene has CDR1 SGHRS and CDR2 YFSETQ. The junction had 6 bases not matched to a gene; V was cut back by 7 bases and J by 1 base. This CDR3 region has 14 residues. The CDR3 reads CASGVLAGQETQYF. The CDR3 nucleotides read TGCGCCAGCGGTGTCCTAGCGGGCCAAGAGACCCAGTACTTC.

The V and J genes are TRBV6-5 and TRBJ2-2; weak D call: TRBD1 (5 bases). This CDR3 region has 14 residues. Germline loops: CDR1 MNHEY, CDR2 SVGAGI. Trimming pared 8 bases from V and 7 bases from J, leaving 17 bases between. CDR3 in amino acids: CASDEQVESGELFF. The CDR3 DNA reads as TGTGCCAGCGACGAACAGGTGGAGAGCGGGGAGCTGTTTTTT.

This sequence joins TRBV3-1 (or the pseudogene TRBV3-2) and TRBJ1-1; 7 nucleotides align to TRBD1. This CDR3 region has 13 residues. The junction had 6 bases not matched to a gene; V was cut back by 4 bases and J by 7 bases. From germline, CDR1 is LGHDT and CDR2 YNNKEL (reference sequence). CDR3 nucleotides: TGTGCCAGCAGCCCCCCCGGACAGGTTGAAGCTTTCTTT. Amino acid sequence: CASSPPGQVEAFF.

The rearrangement uses TRBV28 and TRBJ1-5, with 7 bases matching TRBD1. The CDR3 length is 18 residues. Losses at the gene ends were 4 bases for V and 0 bases for J; bases not matched to a gene: 12. The germline CDR1 and CDR2 sequences are MDHEN and SYDVKM. The CDR3 bases are TGTGCCAGCAGTTCCCATCCGGGACAGAATTATAGCAATCAGCCCCAGCATTTT. Translating gives CASSSHPGQNYSNQPQHF.

V and J are TRBV18 and TRBJ1-2; the match to TRBD1 covers 7 bases. This CDR3 is 17 amino acids long. With V trimmed by 3 bases and J by 4 bases, 14 bases remained unmatched. CDR1 is KGHSH and CDR2 is LQKENI in the germline V gene. CDR3 sequence reads: CASSPPGQTPGSYGYTF. The DNA of the CDR3 is TGTGCCAGCTCACCCCCGGGACAGACACCCGGTAGCTATGGCTACACCTTC. Looking up the rest from reference TRBV18 and TRBJ1-2 gives the full variable domain: NAGVMQNPRHLVRRRGQEARLRCSPMKGHSHVYWYRQLPEEGLKFMVYLQKENIIDESGMPKERFSAEFPKEGPSILRIQQVVRGDSAAYFCASSPPGQTPGSYGYTFGSGTRLTVV.

The chain recombines TRBV28 with TRBJ2-7, with TRBD1 matching 8 bases. With V trimmed by 10 bases and J by 3 bases, 8 bases remained unmatched. Germline CDR1 and CDR2: MDHEN and SYDVKM. The CDR3 covers 13 residues. In nucleotides, the CDR3 is TGTGCCACCGGCCCCGGACAGGGCTACGAGCAGTACTTC. Amino acids: CATGPGQGYEQYF.

The rearrangement joins TRBV7-6 to TRBJ2-5, with 10 bases lining up with TRBD2. The CDR3 consists of 15 residues. The V gene end was trimmed by 5 bases and the J gene end by 1 base; junction bases not matched to a gene: 4. The germline gives CDR1 SGHVS, CDR2 FNYEAQ. The CDR3 coding sequence is TGTGCCAGCAGCCAACTAGCGGGAAGCCAAGAGACCCAGTACTTC. Its translation is CASSQLAGSQETQYF.

This chain links TRBV5-1 with TRBJ1-3, with no clear D. The V end lost 0 bases, the J end lost 0 bases, and 4 bases lay between the germline ends. Per germline, CDR1 SGHRS and CDR2 YFSETQ. This CDR3 has 14 amino acids. In DNA, the CDR3 is TGCGCCAGCAGCTTGGAACACTCTGGAAACACCATATATTTT. It codes for CASSLEHSGNTIYF.

This clone has a handful of counts. The genes are TRBV3-1 (or the pseudogene TRBV3-2) and TRBJ2-7, with 8 bases fitting TRBD1. Germline V gene sequence: CDR1 LGHDT, CDR2 YNNKEL (reference sequence). CDR3 length: 15 amino acids. V gave up 5 bases and J gave up 0 bases; unmatched junction bases: 6. CDR3 in amino acids: CASSLDRDASYEQYF. CDR3 nucleotides: TGTGCCAGCAGCTTGGACAGGGACGCCTCCTACGAGCAGTACTTC.

The chain couples TRBV7-9 to TRBJ2-5, with 8 bases aligning to TRBD2. Germline loops: CDR1 SEHNR, CDR2 FQNEAQ (reference sequence). The CDR3 is 14 residues long. V lost 5 bases, J lost 5 bases, and 7 bases stayed unmatched. The CDR3 DNA reads as TGTGCCAGCAGCCGGAACGGGGGGGCGGAGACCCAGTACTTC. Its translation is CASSRNGGAETQYF.

The gene calls are TRBV7-9 and TRBJ1-2; 7 bases line up with TRBD1. Germline-derived CDR1 and CDR2 are SEHNR and FQNEAQ (reference sequence). This CDR3 region has 15 residues. With 1 base clipped from V and 3 bases from J, the junction kept 5 bases outside the gene matches. CDR3 bases: TGTGCCAGCAGCTTAGGACAGGGTTGGGACTATGGCTACACCTTC. Translation: CASSLGQGWDYGYTF.

The sample holds a few counts of this clone. This rearrangement joins TRBV4-2 to TRBJ1-2, with D tentatively TRBD1 (6 bases). There are 15 residues in the CDR3. The V end was cut by 1 base, the J end by 4 bases, with 13 bases between. Germline CDR1 and CDR2: LGHNA and YNFKEQ. CDR3 sequence: CASSQGQGFGYGYTF. In nucleotides, the CDR3 is TGTGCCAGCAGCCAAGGTCAGGGGTTCGGCTATGGCTACACCTTC.

The gene calls are TRBV6-5 and TRBJ1-6; D uncertain. Germline values: CDR1 MNHEY, CDR2 SVGAGI. The CDR3 has 13 amino acids. V was cut by 0 bases and J by 7 bases, with 4 bases left in between. CDR3: CASSYSANSPLHF. Here the CDR3 DNA reads TGTGCCAGCAGTTACTCAGCCAATTCACCCCTCCACTTT.